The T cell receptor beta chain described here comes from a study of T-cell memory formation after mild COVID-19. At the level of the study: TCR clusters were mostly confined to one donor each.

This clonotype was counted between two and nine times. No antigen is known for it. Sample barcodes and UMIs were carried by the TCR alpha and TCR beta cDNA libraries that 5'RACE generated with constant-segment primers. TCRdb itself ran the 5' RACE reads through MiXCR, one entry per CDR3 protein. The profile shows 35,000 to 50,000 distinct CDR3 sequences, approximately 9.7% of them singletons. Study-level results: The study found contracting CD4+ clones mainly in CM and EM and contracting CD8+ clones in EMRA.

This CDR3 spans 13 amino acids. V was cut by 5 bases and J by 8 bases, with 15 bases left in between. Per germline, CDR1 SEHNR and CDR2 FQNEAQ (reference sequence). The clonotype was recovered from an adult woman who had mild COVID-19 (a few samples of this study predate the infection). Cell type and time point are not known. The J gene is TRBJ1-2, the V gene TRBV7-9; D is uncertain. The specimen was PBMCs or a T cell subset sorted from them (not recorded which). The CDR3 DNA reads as TGTGCCAGCAGCGTCTTGCCCGCCTTGGGCTACACCTTC. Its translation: CASSVLPALGYTF.